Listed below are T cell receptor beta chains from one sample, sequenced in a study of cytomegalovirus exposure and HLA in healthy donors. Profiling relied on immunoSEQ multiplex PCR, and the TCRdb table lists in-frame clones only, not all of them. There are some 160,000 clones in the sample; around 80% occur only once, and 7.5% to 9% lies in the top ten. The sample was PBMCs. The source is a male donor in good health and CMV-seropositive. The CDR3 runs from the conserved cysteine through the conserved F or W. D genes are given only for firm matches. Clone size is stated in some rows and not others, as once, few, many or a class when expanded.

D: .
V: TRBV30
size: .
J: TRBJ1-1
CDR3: CAWSGGAEAFF
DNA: TGTGCCTGGAGTGGCGGGGCTGAAGCTTTCTTT

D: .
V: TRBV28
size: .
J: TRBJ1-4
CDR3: CASRDTGGEKLFF
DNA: TGTGCCAGCAGGGACACGGGGGGAGAAAAACTGTTTTTT

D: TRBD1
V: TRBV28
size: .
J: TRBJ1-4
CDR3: CASKSTWTGANEKLFF
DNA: TGTGCCAGCAAATCTACGTGGACAGGGGCTAATGAAAAACTGTTTTTT

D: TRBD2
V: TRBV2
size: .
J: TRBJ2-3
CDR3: CASRPLSGARDTQYF
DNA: TGTGCCAGCAGACCCCTTAGCGGGGCCCGAGATACGCAGTATTTT

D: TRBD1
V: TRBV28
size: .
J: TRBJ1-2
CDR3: CASSLRTGVNYGYTF
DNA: TGTGCCAGCAGTTTAAGGACAGGCGTTAACTATGGCTACACCTTC

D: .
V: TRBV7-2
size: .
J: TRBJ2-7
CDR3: CASSSSGYEQYF
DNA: TGTGCCAGCAGCTCCTCCGGGTACGAGCAGTACTTC

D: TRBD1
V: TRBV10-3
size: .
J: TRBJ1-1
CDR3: CAITRGQGDEAFF
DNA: TGTGCCATCACCAGGGGACAGGGTGATGAAGCTTTCTTT

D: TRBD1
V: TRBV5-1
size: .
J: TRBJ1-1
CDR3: CASSLGQGSGTEAFF
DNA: TGCGCCAGCAGCTTGGGACAGGGTTCGGGCACTGAAGCTTTCTTT

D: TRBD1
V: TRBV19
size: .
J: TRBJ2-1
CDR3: CASSIEDRTDEQFF
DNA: TGTGCCAGTAGTATAGAGGACAGGACAGATGAGCAGTTCTTC

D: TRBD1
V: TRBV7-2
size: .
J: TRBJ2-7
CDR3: CASSSGTGDEQYF
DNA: TGTGCCAGCAGCAGCGGGACAGGGGACGAGCAGTACTTC

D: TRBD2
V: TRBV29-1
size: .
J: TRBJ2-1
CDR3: CSADTLAGIPHNEQFF
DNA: TGCAGCGCCGATACACTAGCGGGGATACCTCACAATGAGCAGTTCTTC

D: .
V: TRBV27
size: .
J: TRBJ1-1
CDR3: CASSLTPPGHPGAFF
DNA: TGTGCCAGCAGTTTGACCCCCCCGGGACACCCTGGAGCTTTCTTT

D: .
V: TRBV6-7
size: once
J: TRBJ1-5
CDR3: CASSSDLQGLLHSNQPQHF
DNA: TGTGCCAGCAGTTCCGATCTGCAGGGTCTCCTACATAGCAATCAGCCCCAGCATTTT

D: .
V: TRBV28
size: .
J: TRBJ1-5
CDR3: CASSLSGINQPQHF
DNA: TGTGCCAGCAGTTTATCAGGGATCAATCAGCCCCAGCATTTT

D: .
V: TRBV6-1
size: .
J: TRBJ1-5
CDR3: CASSETWVAGPQHF
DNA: TGTGCCAGCAGTGAAACCTGGGTAGCTGGGCCCCAGCATTTT

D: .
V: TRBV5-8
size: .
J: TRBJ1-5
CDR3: CASRGRGAGNQPQHF
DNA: TGTGCCAGCAGGGGTCGGGGGGCAGGCAATCAGCCCCAGCATTTT

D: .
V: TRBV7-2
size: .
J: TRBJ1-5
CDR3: CASSLAAGLHQPQHF
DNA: TGTGCCAGCAGCTTAGCTGCGGGGTTGCATCAGCCCCAGCATTTT

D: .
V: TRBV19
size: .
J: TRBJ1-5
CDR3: CASSLEYSNQPQHF
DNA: TGTGCCAGTAGTTTAGAGTATAGCAATCAGCCCCAGCATTTT

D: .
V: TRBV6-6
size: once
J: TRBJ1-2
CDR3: CASGESDYGYTF
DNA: TGTGCCAGCGGGGAGAGTGACTATGGCTACACCTTC

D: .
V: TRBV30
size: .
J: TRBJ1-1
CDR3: CAWSAGVHIDAFF
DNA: TGTGCCTGGAGCGCCGGGGTACATATTGATGCTTTCTTT

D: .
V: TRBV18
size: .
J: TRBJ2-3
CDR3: CASSPSAGTDTQYF
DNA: TGTGCCAGCTCACCGTCAGCGGGCACAGATACGCAGTATTTT

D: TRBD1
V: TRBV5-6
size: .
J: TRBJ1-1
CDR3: CASSLQGAVGEAFF
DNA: TGTGCCAGCAGCCTACAGGGGGCCGTGGGGGAAGCTTTCTTT

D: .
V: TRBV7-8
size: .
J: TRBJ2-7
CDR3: CASSPRRQDSPREPYEQYF
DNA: TGTGCCAGCAGCCCACGAAGGCAGGACTCCCCCAGAGAACCCTACGAGCAGTACTTC

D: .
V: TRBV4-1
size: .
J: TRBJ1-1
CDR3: CASSQQGSEAFF
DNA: TGCGCCAGCAGCCAGCAGGGTTCTGAAGCTTTCTTT

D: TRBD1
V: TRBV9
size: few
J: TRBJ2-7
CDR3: CASSEGTANLYEQYF
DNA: TGTGCCAGCAGCGAGGGGACAGCTAACCTCTACGAGCAGTACTTC

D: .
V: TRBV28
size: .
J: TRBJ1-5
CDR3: CASTEGGGWSSNQPQHF
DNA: TGTGCCAGCACCGAGGGCGGGGGCTGGAGTAGCAATCAGCCCCAGCATTTT

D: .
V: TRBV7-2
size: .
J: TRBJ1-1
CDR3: CASSPQGSEAFF
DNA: TGTGCCAGCAGCCCGCAGGGCTCTGAAGCTTTCTTT

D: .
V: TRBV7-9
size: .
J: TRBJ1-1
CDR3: CASSSSGLRNTEAFF
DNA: TGTGCCAGCAGCTCGTCAGGGCTGAGGAACACTGAAGCTTTCTTT

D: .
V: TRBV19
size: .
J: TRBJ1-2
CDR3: CASSFSYGYTF
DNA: TGTGCCAGTAGTTTCTCCTACGGCTACACCTTC

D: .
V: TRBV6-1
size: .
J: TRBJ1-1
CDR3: CASSSAGGGVSEAFF
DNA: TGTGCCAGCAGTTCCGCCGGGGGGGGAGTCTCTGAAGCTTTCTTT

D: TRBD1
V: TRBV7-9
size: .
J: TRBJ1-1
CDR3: CASSPEGQGNFEAFF
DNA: TGTGCCAGCAGCCCCGAGGGACAGGGGAATTTTGAAGCTTTCTTT

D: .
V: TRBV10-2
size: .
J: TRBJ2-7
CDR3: CASSEGSSSRYEQYF
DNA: TGCGCCAGCAGTGAAGGTAGCTCCTCGAGGTACGAGCAGTACTTC

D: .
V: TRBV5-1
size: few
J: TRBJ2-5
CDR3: CASSGGSSNPETQYF
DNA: TGCGCCAGCAGCGGTGGGTCTAGCAATCCAGAGACCCAGTACTTC

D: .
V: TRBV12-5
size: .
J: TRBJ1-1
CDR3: CASGFRESMNTEAFF
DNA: TGTGCTAGTGGTTTCAGGGAATCCATGAACACTGAAGCTTTCTTT

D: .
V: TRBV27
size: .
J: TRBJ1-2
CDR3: CASRASFRVYGYTF
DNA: TGTGCCAGCAGGGCCTCCTTCCGGGTCTATGGCTACACCTTC

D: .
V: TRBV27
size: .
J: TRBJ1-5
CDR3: CASSPRGGALENQPQHF
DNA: TGTGCCAGCAGTCCCCGAGGGGGGGCGCTGGAAAATCAGCCCCAGCATTTT

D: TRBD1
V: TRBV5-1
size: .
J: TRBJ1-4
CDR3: CASSLRQGQNEKLFF
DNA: TGCGCCAGCAGCCTAAGACAGGGGCAAAATGAAAAACTGTTTTTT

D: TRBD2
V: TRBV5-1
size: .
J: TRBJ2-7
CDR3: CASSALAGVGEQYF
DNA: TGCGCCAGCAGCGCACTAGCGGGAGTTGGCGAGCAGTACTTC

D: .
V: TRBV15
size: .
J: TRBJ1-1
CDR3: CATSRGLTRAEAFF
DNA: TGTGCCACCAGCAGAGGCCTAACGAGGGCTGAAGCTTTCTTT

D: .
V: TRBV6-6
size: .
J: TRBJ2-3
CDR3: CASSSADTQYF
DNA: TGTGCCAGCAGTTCGGCAGATACGCAGTATTTT

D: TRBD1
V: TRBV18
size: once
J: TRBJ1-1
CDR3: CASSPPGQGFEAFF
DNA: TGTGCCAGCTCACCGCCCGGACAGGGTTTCGAAGCTTTCTTT

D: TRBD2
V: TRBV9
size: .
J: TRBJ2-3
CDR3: CASSVEGSGRSADTQYF
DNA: TGTGCCAGCAGCGTAGAGGGTAGCGGGAGAAGTGCGGATACGCAGTATTTT

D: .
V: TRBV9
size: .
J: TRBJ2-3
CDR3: CASSVRGIDTDTQYF
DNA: TGTGCCAGCAGTGTACGGGGAATCGACACAGATACGCAGTATTTT

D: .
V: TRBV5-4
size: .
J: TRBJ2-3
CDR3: CASSWGAGDTQYF
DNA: TGTGCCAGCAGCTGGGGAGCCGGAGATACGCAGTATTTT

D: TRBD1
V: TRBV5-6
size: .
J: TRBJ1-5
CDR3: CASSFGQGLRSNQPQHF
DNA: TGTGCCAGCAGCTTCGGACAGGGTCTTAGGAGCAATCAGCCCCAGCATTTT

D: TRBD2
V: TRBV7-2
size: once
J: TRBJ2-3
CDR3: CASSSVGTSGADTQYF
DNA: TGTGCCAGCAGCTCAGTGGGGACTAGCGGGGCAGATACGCAGTATTTT

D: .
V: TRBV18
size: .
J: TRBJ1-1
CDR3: CASSAASGMNTEAFF
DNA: TGTGCCAGCTCAGCAGCGAGCGGCATGAACACTGAAGCTTTCTTT

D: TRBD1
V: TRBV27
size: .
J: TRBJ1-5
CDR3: CASQSTGQGNQPQHF
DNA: TGTGCCAGCCAAAGTACGGGACAGGGGAATCAGCCCCAGCATTTT

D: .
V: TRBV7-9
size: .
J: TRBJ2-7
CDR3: CASSAGSYEQYF
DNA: TGTGCCAGCAGCGCCGGGTCCTACGAGCAGTACTTC

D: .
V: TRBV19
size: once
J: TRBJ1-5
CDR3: CASSMGLVGNQPQHF
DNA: TGTGCCAGTAGTATGGGCCTTGTGGGCAATCAGCCCCAGCATTTT

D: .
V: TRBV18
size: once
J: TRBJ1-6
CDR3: CASSGTRRGFGNSPLHF
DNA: TGTGCCAGCTCCGGGACCCGGCGGGGGTTCGGTAATTCACCCCTCCACTTT

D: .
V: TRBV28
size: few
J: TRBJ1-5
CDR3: CASSLLKAGDQPQHF
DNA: TGTGCCAGCAGTCTTCTTAAGGCAGGGGATCAGCCCCAGCATTTT